This TCR beta chain comes out of a study of ipilimumab plus nivolumab after autologous stem cell transplantation. Overall study: DLBCL patients had primary refractory or relapsed disease.

The method was immunoSEQ multiplex PCR; TCRdb's version includes in-frame clones alone and lacks a portion of them. The data contain over 80,000 clones, 83% of them singletons. CDR1 is MGHDK and CDR2 is SYGVNS in the germline V gene. The CDR3 has 12 amino acids. V was pared by 3 bases and J by 8 bases, with 10 bases between. Starting 14 to 28 days after autologous transplant, ipilimumab 1 mg/kg was given. Through week 26, nivolumab 3 mg/kg IV was given weeks 1, 4, 7, 10, then biweekly. V is TRBV25-1 and J is TRBJ1-1; D not resolved. The sample was PBMCs, taken in a trial of ipilimumab plus nivolumab as post-transplant consolidation. The TCR comes from a male donor with diffuse large B-cell lymphoma. CDR3 DNA: TGTGCCAGCAGTGACCGATCTGGAGAAGCTTTCTTT. It is translated as CASSDRSGEAFF.